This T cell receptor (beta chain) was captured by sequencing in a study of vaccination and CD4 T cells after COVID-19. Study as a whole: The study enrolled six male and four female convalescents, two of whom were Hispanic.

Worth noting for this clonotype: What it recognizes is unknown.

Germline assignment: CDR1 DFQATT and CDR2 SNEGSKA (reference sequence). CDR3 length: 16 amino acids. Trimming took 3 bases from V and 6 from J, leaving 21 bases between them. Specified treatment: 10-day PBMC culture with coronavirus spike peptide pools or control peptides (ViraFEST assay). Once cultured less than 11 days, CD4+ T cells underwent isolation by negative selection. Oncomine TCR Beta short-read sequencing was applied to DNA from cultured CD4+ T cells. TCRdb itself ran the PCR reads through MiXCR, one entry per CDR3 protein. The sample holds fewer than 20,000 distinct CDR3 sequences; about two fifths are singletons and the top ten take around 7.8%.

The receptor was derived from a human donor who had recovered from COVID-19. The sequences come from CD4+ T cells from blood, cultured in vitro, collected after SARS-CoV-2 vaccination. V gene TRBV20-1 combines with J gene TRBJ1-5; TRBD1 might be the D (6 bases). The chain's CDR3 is CSASIRGRGIGQPQHF. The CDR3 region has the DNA TGCAGTGCTAGCATACGGGGCAGGGGCATTGGTCAGCCCCAGCATTTT.